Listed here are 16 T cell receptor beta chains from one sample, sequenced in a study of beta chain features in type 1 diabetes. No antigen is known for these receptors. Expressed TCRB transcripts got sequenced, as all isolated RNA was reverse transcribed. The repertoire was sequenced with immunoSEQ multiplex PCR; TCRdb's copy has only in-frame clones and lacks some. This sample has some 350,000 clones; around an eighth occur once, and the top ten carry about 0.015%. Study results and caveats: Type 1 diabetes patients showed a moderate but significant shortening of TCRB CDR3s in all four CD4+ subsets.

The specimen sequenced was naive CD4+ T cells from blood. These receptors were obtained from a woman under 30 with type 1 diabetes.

The CDR3 protein is CASSFSGSDTGELFF. DNA of the CDR3: TGCGCCAGCAGCTTTAGCGGGTCGGACACCGGGGAGCTGTTTTTT. The chain uses TRBV5-1 and TRBJ2-2, with 7 bases fitting TRBD2. This CDR3 contains 15 residues. Per the germline V gene, CDR1 is SGHRS and CDR2 is YFSETQ. The trim removed 2 bases at V and 3 bases at J, leaving 4 bases unmatched. Full variable domain (missing parts from reference TRBV5-1 and TRBJ2-2): KAGVTQTPRYLIKTRGQQVTLSCSPISGHRSVSWYQQTPGQGLQFLFEYFSETQRNKGNFPGRFSGRQFSNSRSEMNVSTLELGDSALYLCASSFSGSDTGELFFGEGSRLTVL.

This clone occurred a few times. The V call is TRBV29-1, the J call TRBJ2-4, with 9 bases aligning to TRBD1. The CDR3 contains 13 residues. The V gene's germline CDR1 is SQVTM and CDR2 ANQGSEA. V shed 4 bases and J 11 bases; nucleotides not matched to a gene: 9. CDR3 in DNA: TGCAGCGTTGGAGTAGGACAGGGGCAAGTTCAGTACTTC. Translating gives CSVGVGQGQVQYF.

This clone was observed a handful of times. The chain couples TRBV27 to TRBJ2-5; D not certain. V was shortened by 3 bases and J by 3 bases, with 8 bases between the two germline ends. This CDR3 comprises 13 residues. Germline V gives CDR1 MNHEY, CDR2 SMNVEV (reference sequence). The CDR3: CASSLWPEETQYF. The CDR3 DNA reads TGTGCCAGCAGTTTGTGGCCAGAAGAGACCCAGTACTTC.

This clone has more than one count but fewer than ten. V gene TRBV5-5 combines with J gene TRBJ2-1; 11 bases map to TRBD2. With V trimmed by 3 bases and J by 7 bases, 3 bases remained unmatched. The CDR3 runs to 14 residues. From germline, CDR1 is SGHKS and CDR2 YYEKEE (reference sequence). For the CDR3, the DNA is TGTGCCAGCAGCTCCGGGACTAGCGGAAATGAGCAGTTCTTC. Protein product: CASSSGTSGNEQFF.

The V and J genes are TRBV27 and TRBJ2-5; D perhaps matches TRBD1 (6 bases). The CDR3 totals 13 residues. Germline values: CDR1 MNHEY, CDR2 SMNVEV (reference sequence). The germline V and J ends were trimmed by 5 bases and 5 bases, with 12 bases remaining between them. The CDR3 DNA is TGTGCCAGCAGTACACAGGGTTGGGAGACCCAGTACTTC. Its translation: CASSTQGWETQYF.

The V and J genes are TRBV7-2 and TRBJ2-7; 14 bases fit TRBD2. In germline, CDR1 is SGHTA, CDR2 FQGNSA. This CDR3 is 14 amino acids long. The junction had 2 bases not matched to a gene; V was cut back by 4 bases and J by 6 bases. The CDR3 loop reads CASSWGLAGAEQYV. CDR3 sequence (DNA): TGTGCCAGCAGCTGGGGACTAGCGGGAGCCGAGCAGTACGTC.

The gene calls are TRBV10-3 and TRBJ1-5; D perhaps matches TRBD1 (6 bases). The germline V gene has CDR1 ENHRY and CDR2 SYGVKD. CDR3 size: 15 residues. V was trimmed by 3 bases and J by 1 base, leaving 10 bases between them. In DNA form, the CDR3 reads TGTGCCATCAGTGAACAGGGTGGGAGCAATCAGCCCCAGCATTTT. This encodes CAISEQGGSNQPQHF.

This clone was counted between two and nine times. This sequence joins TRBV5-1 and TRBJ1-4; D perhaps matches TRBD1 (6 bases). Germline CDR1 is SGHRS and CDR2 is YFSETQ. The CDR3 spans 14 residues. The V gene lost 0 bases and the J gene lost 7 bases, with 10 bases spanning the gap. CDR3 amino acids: CASSLATGSEKLFF. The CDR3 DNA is TGCGCCAGCAGCTTGGCCACAGGGTCTGAAAAACTGTTTTTT.

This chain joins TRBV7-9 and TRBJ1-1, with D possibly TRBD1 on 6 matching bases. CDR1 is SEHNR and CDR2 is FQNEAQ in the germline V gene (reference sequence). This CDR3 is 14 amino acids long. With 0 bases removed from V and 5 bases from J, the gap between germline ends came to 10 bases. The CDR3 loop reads CASSLAQGGTEAFF. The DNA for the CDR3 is TGTGCCAGCAGCTTAGCACAGGGAGGGACTGAAGCTTTCTTT.

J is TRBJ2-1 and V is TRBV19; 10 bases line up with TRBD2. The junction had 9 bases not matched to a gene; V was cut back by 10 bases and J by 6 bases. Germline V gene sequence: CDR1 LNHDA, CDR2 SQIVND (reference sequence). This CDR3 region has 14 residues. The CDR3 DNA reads TGTGCCACCATAGCGGGAGGACACCCCAATGAGCAGTTCTTC. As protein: CATIAGGHPNEQFF.

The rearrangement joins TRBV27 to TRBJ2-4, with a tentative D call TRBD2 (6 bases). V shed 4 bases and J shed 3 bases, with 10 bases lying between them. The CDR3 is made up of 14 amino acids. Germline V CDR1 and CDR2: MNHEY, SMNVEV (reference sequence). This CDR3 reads CASSYRESKNIQYF. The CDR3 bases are TGTGCCAGCAGTTACCGGGAGAGCAAAAACATTCAGTACTTC.

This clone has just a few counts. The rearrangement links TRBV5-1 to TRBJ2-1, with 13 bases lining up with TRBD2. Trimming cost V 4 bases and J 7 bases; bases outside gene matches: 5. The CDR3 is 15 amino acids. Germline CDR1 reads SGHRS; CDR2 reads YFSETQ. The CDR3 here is CASSVGLAGVNEQFF. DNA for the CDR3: TGCGCCAGCAGCGTCGGACTAGCGGGAGTTAATGAGCAGTTCTTC.

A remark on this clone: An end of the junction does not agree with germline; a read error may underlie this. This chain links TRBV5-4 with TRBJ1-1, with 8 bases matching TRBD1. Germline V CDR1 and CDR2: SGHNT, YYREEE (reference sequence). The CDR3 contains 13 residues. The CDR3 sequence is CASSQVDRGEAFF. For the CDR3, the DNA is TGCGCCAGCAGCCAAGTCGACAGGGGTGAAGCTTTCTTT.

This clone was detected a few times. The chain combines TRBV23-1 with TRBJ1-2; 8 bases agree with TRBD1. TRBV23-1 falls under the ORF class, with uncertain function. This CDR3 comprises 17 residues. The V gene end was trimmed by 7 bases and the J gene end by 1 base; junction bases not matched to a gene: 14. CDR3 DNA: TGCGCCAGCAACAAATCTATCCGGGACAGGCTTAACTATGGCTACACCTTC. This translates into CASNKSIRDRLNYGYTF.

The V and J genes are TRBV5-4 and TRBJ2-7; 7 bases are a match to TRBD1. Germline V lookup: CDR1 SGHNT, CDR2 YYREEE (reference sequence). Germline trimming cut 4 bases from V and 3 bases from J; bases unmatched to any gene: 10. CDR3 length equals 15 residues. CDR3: CASSARDSEGYEQYF. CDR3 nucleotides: TGTGCCAGCAGCGCCCGGGACAGCGAAGGCTACGAGCAGTACTTC.

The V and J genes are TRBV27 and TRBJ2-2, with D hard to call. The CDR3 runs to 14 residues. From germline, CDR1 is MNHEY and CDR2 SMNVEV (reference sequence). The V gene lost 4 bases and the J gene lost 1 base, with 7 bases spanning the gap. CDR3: CASSSLRNTGELFF. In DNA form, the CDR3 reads TGTGCCAGCAGTTCACTGCGGAACACCGGGGAGCTGTTTTTT.